This is a list of T cell receptor beta chains from one sample in a study of cytomegalovirus exposure and HLA in healthy donors. Sequencing was performed with immunoSEQ multiplex PCR; in TCRdb, only in-frame clones are kept and a portion is missing. The table has approximately 130,000 clones, 65% to 80% seen once. Sequenced input: PBMCs. These receptors originate from a man aged 25 to 40 in good health and CMV-seronegative. Each CDR3 is given with its conserved first and last residue. The D gene is left open where the match is weak. The size entry is marked missing in some rows and otherwise reads once, few, many or a size class.

j_call	v_call	clone_size	d_call	cdr3_nt	cdr3_aa
TRBJ1-4	TRBV5-4	-	TRBD1	TGTGCCAGCAGCGAGACAGGGACGGCTAATGAAAAACTGTTTTTT	CASSETGTANEKLFF
TRBJ2-7	TRBV18	-	-	TGTGCCAGCTCACCGACAGCTCATTCCTACGAGCAGTACTTC	CASSPTAHSYEQYF
TRBJ2-1	TRBV5-1	-	TRBD2	TGCGCCAGCAGCTTGGACGGCGGGAGGGCCTACAATGAGCAGTTCTTC	CASSLDGGRAYNEQFF
TRBJ1-5	TRBV19	-	-	TGTGCCAGTAGTTTTCGTCCGCAGCCCCAGCATTTT	CASSFRPQPQHF
TRBJ1-1	TRBV9	-	TRBD1	TGTGCCAGCAGCAGGCGACAGGGAGAGGCTTTCTTT	CASSRRQGEAFF
TRBJ2-1	TRBV5-8	-	-	TGTGCCAGCAGTCACGACCGGGTCGGTGAGCAGTTCTTC	CASSHDRVGEQFF
TRBJ2-2	TRBV5-1	once	TRBD1	TGCGCCAGCAGGTCGACAGGGGCGAACACCGGGGAGCTGTTTTTT	CASRSTGANTGELFF
TRBJ2-1	TRBV9	-	TRBD2	TGTGCCAGCAGCCTTCGGCGGACTAGCGGGATTCTCTACAATGAGCAGTTCTTC	CASSLRRTSGILYNEQFF
TRBJ1-4	TRBV7-2	-	-	TGTGCCAGCAGCCCTATAGGAGCTGAAAAACTGTTTTTT	CASSPIGAEKLFF
TRBJ2-6	TRBV15	-	TRBD1	TGTGCCACCAGCAGAGAGGGCCCACAGGGGGCCGGCTCTGGGGCCAACGTCCTGACTTTC	CATSREGPQGAGSGANVLTF
TRBJ1-4	TRBV27	-	TRBD1	TGTGCCAGCAGTCCTTTAAGGACAGGGACTAATGAAAAACTGTTTTTT	CASSPLRTGTNEKLFF
TRBJ1-1	TRBV9	-	-	TGTGCCAGCAGCGTAGTACCGTCCGGGAACACTGAAGCTTTCTTT	CASSVVPSGNTEAFF
TRBJ1-4	TRBV29-1	-	-	TGCAGCGTTTTCCTACAGCGGGGCCTTAATGAAAAACTGTTTTTT	CSVFLQRGLNEKLFF
TRBJ1-1	TRBV13	-	TRBD1	TGTGCCAGCAGCCTTGACAGGGGAAACACTGAAGCTTTCTTT	CASSLDRGNTEAFF
TRBJ2-1	TRBV6-6	-	TRBD1	TGTGCCAGCAGCCCAGGGGGCTCCTACAATGAGCAGTTCTTC	CASSPGGSYNEQFF
TRBJ1-6	TRBV7-3	-	-	TGTGCCAGCAGCTTAACGGGGCAGGGTAATTCACCCCTCCACTTT	CASSLTGQGNSPLHF
TRBJ2-2	TRBV6-5	-	TRBD1	TGTGCCAGCAGTTTCCCGGGACAGGGAGGGGACGGGGAGCTGTTTTTT	CASSFPGQGGDGELFF
TRBJ1-2	TRBV18	-	-	TGTGCCAGCTCACCAGACAGAGGAAACTATGGCTACACCTTC	CASSPDRGNYGYTF
TRBJ1-1	TRBV6-1	-	TRBD1	TGTGCCAGCAGTGAAGCAAGGGACAGGACCCCTATGTTCTTT	CASSEARDRTPMFF
TRBJ1-2	TRBV13	-	-	TGTGCCAGCAGCTTATTTGGCAGGGACTTGGGAGGCTACACCTTC	CASSLFGRDLGGYTF
TRBJ1-1	TRBV6-6	-	TRBD1	TGTGCCAGCAACAGGGGGGACACTGAAGCTTTCTTT	CASNRGDTEAFF
TRBJ2-3	TRBV10-3	-	TRBD2	TGTGCCACCGGACTAGCATCCGCAGATACGCAGTATTTT	CATGLASADTQYF
TRBJ2-3	TRBV10-3	-	TRBD2	TGTGCCGTCGATAGCGGGGGGGCAGGAGATACGCAGTATTTT	CAVDSGGAGDTQYF
TRBJ1-2	TRBV15	-	TRBD1	TGTGCCACCAACCCGGGACAGAACTATGGCTACACCTTC	CATNPGQNYGYTF
TRBJ2-1	TRBV28	-	TRBD2	TGTGCCAGCCTTACTAGCGGGGGGAACAATGAGCAGTTCTTC	CASLTSGGNNEQFF
TRBJ2-2	TRBV19	once	TRBD1	TGTGCCAGTAGTTATACAGGGGGTAGGACCGGGGAGCTGTTTTTT	CASSYTGGRTGELFF
TRBJ1-2	TRBV5-1	-	TRBD1	TGCGCCAGCAGCTTAACAGGGGCCACTAACTATGGCTACACCTTC	CASSLTGATNYGYTF
TRBJ1-5	TRBV28	-	TRBD1	TGTGCCAGCAGTTCGAAGGGGGCCGTTTTCCTACGGCCCCAGCATTTT	CASSSKGAVFLRPQHF
TRBJ2-3	TRBV6-5	few	TRBD2	TGTGCCAGCAGTTACAGGGGGACTAGCGTTGCAGATACGCAGTATTTT	CASSYRGTSVADTQYF
TRBJ2-7	TRBV5-4	-	TRBD2	TGTGCCAGCAGCCCAGGGACTAGCCCTTCCTACGAGCAGTACTTC	CASSPGTSPSYEQYF
TRBJ2-2	TRBV2	-	-	TGTGCCAGCAAGAAGGAGAGGTCAGGGGAGCTGTTTTTT	CASKKERSGELFF
TRBJ1-1	TRBV6-5	-	-	TGTGCCAGCAGTTCGCCACAGGGGAACACTGAAGCTTTCTTT	CASSSPQGNTEAFF
TRBJ2-1	TRBV4-1	-	TRBD2	TGCGCCAGCAGCCCGCCGGGGACTAGCGGGAGTAGTGAGCAGTTCTTC	CASSPPGTSGSSEQFF